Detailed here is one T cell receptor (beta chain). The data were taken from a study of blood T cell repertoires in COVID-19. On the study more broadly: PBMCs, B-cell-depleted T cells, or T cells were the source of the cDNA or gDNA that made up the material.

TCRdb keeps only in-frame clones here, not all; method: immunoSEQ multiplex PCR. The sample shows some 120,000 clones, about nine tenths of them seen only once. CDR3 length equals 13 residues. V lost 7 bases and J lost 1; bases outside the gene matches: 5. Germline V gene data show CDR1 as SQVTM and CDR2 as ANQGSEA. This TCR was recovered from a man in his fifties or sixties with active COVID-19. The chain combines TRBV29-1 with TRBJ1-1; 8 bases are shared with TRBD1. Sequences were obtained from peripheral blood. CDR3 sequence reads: CSAVGTGNTEAFF. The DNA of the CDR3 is TGCAGCGCCGTAGGGACAGGGAACACTGAAGCTTTCTTT.